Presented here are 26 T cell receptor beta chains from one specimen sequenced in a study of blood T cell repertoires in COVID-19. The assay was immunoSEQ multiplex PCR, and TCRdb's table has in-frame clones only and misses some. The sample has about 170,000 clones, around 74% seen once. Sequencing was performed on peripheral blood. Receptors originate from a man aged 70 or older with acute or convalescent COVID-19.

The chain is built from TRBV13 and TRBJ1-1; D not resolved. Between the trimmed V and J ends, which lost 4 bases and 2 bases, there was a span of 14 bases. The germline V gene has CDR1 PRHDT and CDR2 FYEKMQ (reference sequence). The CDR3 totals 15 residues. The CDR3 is CASSSPRRHNTEAFF. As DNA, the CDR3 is TGTGCCAGCAGCTCCCCTCGCAGGCATAACACTGAAGCTTTCTTT.

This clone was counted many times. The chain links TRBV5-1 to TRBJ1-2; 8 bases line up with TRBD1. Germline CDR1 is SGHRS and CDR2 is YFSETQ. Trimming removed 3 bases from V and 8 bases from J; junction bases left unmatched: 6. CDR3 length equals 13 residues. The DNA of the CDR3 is TGCGCCAGCAGCTACGGACAGGGTAACGGCTACACCTTC. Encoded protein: CASSYGQGNGYTF. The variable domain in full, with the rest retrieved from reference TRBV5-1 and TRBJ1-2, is KAGVTQTPRYLIKTRGQQVTLSCSPISGHRSVSWYQQTPGQGLQFLFEYFSETQRNKGNFPGRFSGRQFSNSRSEMNVSTLELGDSALYLCASSYGQGNGYTFGSGTRLTVV.

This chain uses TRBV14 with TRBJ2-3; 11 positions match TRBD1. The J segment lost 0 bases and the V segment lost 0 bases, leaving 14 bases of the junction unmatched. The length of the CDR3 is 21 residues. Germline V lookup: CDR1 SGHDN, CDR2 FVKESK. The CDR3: CASSQDGQGAWRTSSTDTQYF. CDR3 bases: TGTGCCAGCAGCCAAGACGGACAGGGGGCCTGGAGGACATCTAGCACAGATACGCAGTATTTT. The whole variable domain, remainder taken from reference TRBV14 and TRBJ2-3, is EAGVTQFPSHSVIEKGQTVTLRCDPISGHDNLYWYRRVMGKEIKFLLHFVKESKQDESGMPNNRFLAERTGGTYSTLKVQPAELEDSGVYFCASSQDGQGAWRTSSTDTQYFGPGTRLTVL.

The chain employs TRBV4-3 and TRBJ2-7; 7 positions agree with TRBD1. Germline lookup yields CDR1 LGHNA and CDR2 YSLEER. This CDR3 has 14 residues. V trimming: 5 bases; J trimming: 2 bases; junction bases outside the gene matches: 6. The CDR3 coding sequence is TGCGCCAGCAGCGTATTCAGGGGGACCTACGAGCAGTACTTC. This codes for CASSVFRGTYEQYF.

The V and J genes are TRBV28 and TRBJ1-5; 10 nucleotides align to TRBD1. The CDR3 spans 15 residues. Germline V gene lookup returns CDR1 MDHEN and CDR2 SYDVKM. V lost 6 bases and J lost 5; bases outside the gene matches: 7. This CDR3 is CASSLRQGAYQPQHF. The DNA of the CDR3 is TGTGCCAGCAGCTTGAGACAGGGGGCTTATCAGCCCCAGCATTTT.

The CDR3 nucleotides are TGTGCCAGCAGTTTACGCAGTGACAGCTCCTATAATTCACCCCTCCACTTT. Translated: CASSLRSDSSYNSPLHF. The V and J genes are TRBV27 and TRBJ1-6, with D tentatively TRBD1 (5 bases). The CDR3 loop spans 17 amino acids. V was pared by 2 bases and J by 0 bases, with 11 bases between. The V gene's germline CDR1 is MNHEY and CDR2 SMNVEV (reference sequence).

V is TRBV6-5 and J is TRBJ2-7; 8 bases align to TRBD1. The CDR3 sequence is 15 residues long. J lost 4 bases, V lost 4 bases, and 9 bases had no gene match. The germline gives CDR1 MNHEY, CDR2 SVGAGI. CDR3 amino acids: CASSWDWTGPYEQYF. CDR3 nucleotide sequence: TGTGCCAGCAGTTGGGATTGGACAGGGCCTTACGAGCAGTACTTC.

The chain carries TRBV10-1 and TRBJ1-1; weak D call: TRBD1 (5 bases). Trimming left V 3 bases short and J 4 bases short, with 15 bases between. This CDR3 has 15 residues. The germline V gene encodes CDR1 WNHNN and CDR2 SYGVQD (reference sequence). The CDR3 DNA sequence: TGCGCCAGCAGTGACTTTGGTACGGGGGGCACTGAAGCTTTCTTT. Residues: CASSDFGTGGTEAFF.

The CDR3 region is CASSEWARQLYNEQFF. CDR3 sequence (DNA): TGTGCCAGCAGTGAATGGGCCCGTCAACTCTACAATGAGCAGTTCTTC. The V and J genes are TRBV6-1 and TRBJ2-1; no definite D call. The CDR3 totals 16 residues. Per the germline V gene, CDR1 is MNHNS and CDR2 is SASEGT. V lost 2 bases to trimming and J lost 3 bases, with 14 bases between them.

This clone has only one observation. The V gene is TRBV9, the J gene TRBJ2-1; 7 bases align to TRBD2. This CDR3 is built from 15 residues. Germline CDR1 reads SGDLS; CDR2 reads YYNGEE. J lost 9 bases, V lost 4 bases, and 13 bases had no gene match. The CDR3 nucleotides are TGTGCCAGCAGCAAAGTTGTACTTCCGGGGGGTGAGCAGTTCTTC. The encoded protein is CASSKVVLPGGEQFF.

CDR3 in amino acids: CASRTGGSGLTEAFF. CDR3 in DNA: TGTGCCAGCAGGACAGGGGGCAGCGGGTTGACTGAAGCTTTCTTT. This chain joins TRBV6-5 and TRBJ1-1; 10 bases fit TRBD1. The length of the CDR3 is 15 residues. CDR1 is MNHEY and CDR2 is SVGAGI in the germline V gene. V was pared by 6 bases and J by 5 bases, with 9 bases of the junction left unmatched.

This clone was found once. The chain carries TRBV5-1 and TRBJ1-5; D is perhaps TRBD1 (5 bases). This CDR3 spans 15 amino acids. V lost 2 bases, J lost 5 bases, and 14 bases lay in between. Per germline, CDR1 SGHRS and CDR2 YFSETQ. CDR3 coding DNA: TGCGCCAGCAGCTTTCAGGGCACCAGCGATCAGCCCCAGCATTTT. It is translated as CASSFQGTSDQPQHF.

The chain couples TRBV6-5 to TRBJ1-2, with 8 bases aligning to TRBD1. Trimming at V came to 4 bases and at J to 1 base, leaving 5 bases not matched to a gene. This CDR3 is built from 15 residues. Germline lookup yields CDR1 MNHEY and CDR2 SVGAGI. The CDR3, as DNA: TGTGCCAGCAGTTCCCCGGGACAGGATAACTATGGCTACACCTTC. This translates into CASSSPGQDNYGYTF.

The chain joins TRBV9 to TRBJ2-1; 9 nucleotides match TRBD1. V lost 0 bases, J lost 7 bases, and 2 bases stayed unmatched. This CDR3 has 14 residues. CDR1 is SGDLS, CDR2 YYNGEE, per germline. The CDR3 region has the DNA TGTGCCAGCAGCGTAGCCGGGACAGGGAATGAGCAGTTCTTC. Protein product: CASSVAGTGNEQFF.

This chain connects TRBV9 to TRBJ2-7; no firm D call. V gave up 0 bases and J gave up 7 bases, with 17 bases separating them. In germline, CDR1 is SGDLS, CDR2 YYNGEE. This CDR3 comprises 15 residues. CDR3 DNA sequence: TGTGCCAGCAGCGTAGGGATGACGGCAAGGCGGGAGCAGTACTTC. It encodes CASSVGMTARREQYF.

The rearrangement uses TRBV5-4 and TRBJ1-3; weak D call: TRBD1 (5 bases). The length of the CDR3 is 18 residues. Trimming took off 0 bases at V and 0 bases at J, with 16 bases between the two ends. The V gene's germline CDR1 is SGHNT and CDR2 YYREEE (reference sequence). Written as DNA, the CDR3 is TGTGCCAGCAGCTTGGCCCCAGACAGCCGATTCTCTGGAAACACCATATATTTT. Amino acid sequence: CASSLAPDSRFSGNTIYF.

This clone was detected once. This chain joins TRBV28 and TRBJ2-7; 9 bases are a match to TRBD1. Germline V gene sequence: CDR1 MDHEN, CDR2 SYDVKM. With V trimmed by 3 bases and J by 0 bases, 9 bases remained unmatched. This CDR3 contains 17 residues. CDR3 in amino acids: CASSFIGGTGISYEQYF. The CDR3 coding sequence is TGTGCCAGCAGTTTTATTGGCGGGACAGGGATCTCCTACGAGCAGTACTTC.

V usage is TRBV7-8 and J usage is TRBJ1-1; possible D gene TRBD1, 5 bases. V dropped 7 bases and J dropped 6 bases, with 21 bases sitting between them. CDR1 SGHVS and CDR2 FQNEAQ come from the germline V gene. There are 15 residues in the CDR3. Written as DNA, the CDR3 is TGTGCCAGCATAGGGACTGTGTCGGCTACCTCTGAAGCTTTCTTT. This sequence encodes CASIGTVSATSEAFF.

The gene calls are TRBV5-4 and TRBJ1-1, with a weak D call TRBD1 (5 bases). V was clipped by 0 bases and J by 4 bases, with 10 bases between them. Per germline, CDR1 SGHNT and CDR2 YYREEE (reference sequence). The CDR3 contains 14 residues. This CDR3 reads CASSLGGGVTEAFF. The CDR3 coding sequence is TGTGCCAGCAGCTTGGGTGGAGGGGTCACTGAAGCTTTCTTT.

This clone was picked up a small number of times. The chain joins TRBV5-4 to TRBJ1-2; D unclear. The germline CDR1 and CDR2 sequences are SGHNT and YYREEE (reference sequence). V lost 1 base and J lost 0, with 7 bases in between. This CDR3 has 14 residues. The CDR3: CASSLSEPNYGYTF. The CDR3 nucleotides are TGTGCCAGCAGCTTGTCCGAGCCTAACTATGGCTACACCTTC.

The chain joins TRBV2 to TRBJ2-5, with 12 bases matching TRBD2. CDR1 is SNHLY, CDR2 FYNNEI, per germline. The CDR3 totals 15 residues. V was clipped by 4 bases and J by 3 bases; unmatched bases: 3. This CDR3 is CASSGWTSGEETQYF. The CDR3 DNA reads TGTGCCAGCAGTGGGTGGACTAGCGGGGAAGAGACCCAGTACTTC.

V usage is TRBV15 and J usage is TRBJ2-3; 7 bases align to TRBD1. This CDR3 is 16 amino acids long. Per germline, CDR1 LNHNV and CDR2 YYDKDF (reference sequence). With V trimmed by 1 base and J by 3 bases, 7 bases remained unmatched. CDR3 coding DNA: TGTGCCACCAGCAGAGCTAGGGGGCGCGGGACAGATACGCAGTATTTT. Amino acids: CATSRARGRGTDTQYF.

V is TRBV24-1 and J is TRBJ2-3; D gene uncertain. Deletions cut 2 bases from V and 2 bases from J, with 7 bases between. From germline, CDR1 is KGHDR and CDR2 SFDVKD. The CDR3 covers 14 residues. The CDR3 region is CATSDWQNTDTQYF. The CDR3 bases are TGTGCCACCAGTGATTGGCAGAACACAGATACGCAGTATTTT.

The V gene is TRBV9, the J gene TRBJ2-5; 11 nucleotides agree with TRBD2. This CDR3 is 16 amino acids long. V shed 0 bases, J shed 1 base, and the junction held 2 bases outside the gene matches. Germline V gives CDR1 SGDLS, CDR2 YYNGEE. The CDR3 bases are TGTGCCAGCAGCGTAGCAGGGACTAGCGGCCAAGAGACCCAGTACTTC. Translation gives CASSVAGTSGQETQYF.

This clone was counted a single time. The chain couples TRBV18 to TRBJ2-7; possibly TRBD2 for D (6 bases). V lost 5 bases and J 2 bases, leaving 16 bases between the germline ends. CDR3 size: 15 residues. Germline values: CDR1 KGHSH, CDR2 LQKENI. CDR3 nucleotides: TGTGCCAGCTCAGAAAGCGGGCCAGGCGCCTACGAGCAGTACTTC. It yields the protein CASSESGPGAYEQYF.

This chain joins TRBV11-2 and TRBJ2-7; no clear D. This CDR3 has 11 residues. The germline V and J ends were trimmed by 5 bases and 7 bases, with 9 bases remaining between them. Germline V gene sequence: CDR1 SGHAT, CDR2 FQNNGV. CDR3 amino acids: CASSPLSEQYF. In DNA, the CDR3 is TGTGCCAGCAGCCCCCTGTCGGAGCAGTACTTC. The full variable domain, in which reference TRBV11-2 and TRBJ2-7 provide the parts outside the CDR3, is EAGVAQSPRYKIIEKRQSVAFWCNPISGHATLYWYQQILGQGPKLLIQFQNNGVVDDSQLPKDRFSAERLKGVDSTLKIQPAKLEDSAVYLCASSPLSEQYFGPGTRLTVT.